The next 14 T cell receptor beta chains were all read from a single sample in a study of CD8+CD57+ T cells in acquired aplastic anemia. The sequenced patients had an expansion of CD8+CD57+ cells seen by flow cytometry. Genomic DNA, serving as template, underwent TCR beta VDJ and CDR3 profiling. TCRdb re-analysed the reads in MiXCR, keeping a single row per CDR3 protein. The profile shows some 120,000 distinct CDR3 sequences, about 40% of them singletons. Specimen: sorted CD4+, CD8+, or CD8+CD57+ T cells (not recorded which) from PBMCs. Receptors originate from a human donor with aplastic anemia.

Many counts were recorded for this clonotype. The chain uses TRBV7-9 and TRBJ2-7, with TRBD2 matching 9 bases. The CDR3 loop spans 15 amino acids. Trimming took 5 bases from V and 3 from J; bases not matched to a gene: 8. Per germline, CDR1 SEHNR and CDR2 FQNEAQ (reference sequence). CDR3: CASSGPGTSIYEQYF. The CDR3 coding sequence is TGTGCCAGCAGCGGTCCCGGGACTAGCATCTACGAGCAGTACTTC.

This clonotype was counted at least ten times. The chain combines TRBV2 with TRBJ1-1; 8 bases match TRBD1. Germline V CDR1 and CDR2: SNHLY, FYNNEI. V gave up 7 bases and J gave up 7 bases; unmatched junction bases: 8. The CDR3 is 13 amino acids. Here the CDR3 DNA reads TGTGCCAGCAAGGTGACAGGGGAGGATGAAGCTTTCTTT. This translates into CASKVTGEDEAFF.

The V call is TRBV4-1, the J call TRBJ2-5; unclear D gene. This CDR3 contains 13 residues. V was clipped by 0 bases and J by 1 base, with 3 bases between them. Germline assignment: CDR1 MGHRA and CDR2 YSYEKL. CDR3 sequence: CASSQESQETQYF. The CDR3 nucleotides are TGCGCCAGCAGCCAAGAAAGCCAAGAGACCCAGTACTTC.

This clonotype was seen many times. This chain links TRBV4-1 with TRBJ1-3, with D possibly being TRBD1 (5 bases). Trimming cost V 0 bases and J 3 bases, with 12 bases left between them. The length of the CDR3 is 16 residues. Germline V CDR1 and CDR2: MGHRA, YSYEKL. This chain's CDR3 is CASSQERGAGGNTIYF. CDR3 nucleotides: TGCGCCAGCAGCCAAGAGCGGGGCGCGGGTGGAAACACCATATATTTT.

This clonotype was seen repeatedly, ten times or more. The chain employs TRBV27 and TRBJ1-2, with TRBD1 identical over 8 bases. Germline loops: CDR1 MNHEY, CDR2 SMNVEV (reference sequence). The CDR3 length is 13 residues. V lost 6 bases and J lost 7; bases outside the gene matches: 7. The CDR3 coding sequence is TGTGCCAGCAGCTCCGACAGGGGTAGTGGCTACACCTTC. Encoded protein: CASSSDRGSGYTF.

This clonotype was observed at least ten times. This chain connects TRBV24-1 to TRBJ1-5; no firm D call. The CDR3 is 15 amino acids. Germline V CDR1 and CDR2: KGHDR, SFDVKD. V was pared by 4 bases and J by 0 bases, with 9 bases between. The CDR3 sequence is CATSDSRPSNQPQHF. CDR3 nucleotides: TGTGCCACCAGTGACAGCCGCCCTAGCAATCAGCCCCAGCATTTT.

This chain uses TRBV13 with TRBJ2-3; TRBD2 aligns across 9 bases. The CDR3 has 19 amino acids. Germline trimming cut 1 base from V and 1 base from J; bases unmatched to any gene: 12. The germline V gene has CDR1 PRHDT and CDR2 FYEKMQ (reference sequence). CDR3 in amino acids: CASSLAIGTSPTRTDTQYF. CDR3 DNA: TGTGCCAGCAGCTTAGCTATAGGGACTAGCCCCACTCGCACAGATACGCAGTATTTT.

The V call is TRBV29-1, the J call TRBJ2-3, with no clear D. Germline CDR1 is SQVTM and CDR2 is ANQGSEA. V lost 4 bases and J lost 1, with 9 bases in between. The CDR3 spans 13 residues. CDR3 nucleotides: TGCAGCGTTGTCCTCGCGGGCACAGATACGCAGTATTTT. Translating gives CSVVLAGTDTQYF.

This clonotype was recorded at least ten times. The chain joins TRBV20-1 to TRBJ2-7; D is unresolved. The V gene's germline CDR1 is DFQATT and CDR2 SNEGSKA (reference sequence). This CDR3 contains 12 residues. V lost 3 bases and J 3 bases, leaving 9 bases between the germline ends. The CDR3 is CSASVRFYEQYF. The DNA of the CDR3 is TGCAGTGCTAGCGTTCGGTTCTACGAGCAGTACTTC.

This clonotype turned up a few times. The chain employs TRBV28 and TRBJ2-7; 7 bases match TRBD1. The CDR3 sequence is 17 residues long. The ends lost 6 bases at V and 6 bases at J; junction bases unmatched: 20. Germline V gene sequence: CDR1 MDHEN, CDR2 SYDVKM. The CDR3 sequence is CASSLRPLGQFVSEQYF. Written as DNA, the CDR3 is TGTGCCAGCAGCCTTCGTCCCTTGGGACAGTTCGTTAGCGAGCAGTACTTC. The whole variable domain, remainder taken from reference TRBV28 and TRBJ2-7, is DVKVTQSSRYLVKRTGEKVFLECVQDMDHENMFWYRQDPGLGLRLIYFSYDVKMKEKGDIPEGYSVSREKKERFSLILESASTNQTSMYLCASSLRPLGQFVSEQYFGPGTRLTVT.

This rearrangement joins TRBV2 to TRBJ2-2; a possible D gene is TRBD2 (5 bases). Trimming left V 6 bases short and J 6 bases short, with 14 bases between. The CDR3 is 14 residues long. Germline-derived CDR1 and CDR2 are SNHLY and FYNNEI. The CDR3 loop is CASRMDLGAGELFF. DNA of the CDR3: TGTGCCAGCAGGATGGACTTGGGCGCCGGGGAGCTGTTTTTT. Drawing the rest from reference TRBV2 and TRBJ2-2, the complete variable domain is EPEVTQTPSHQVTQMGQEVILRCVPISNHLYFYWYRQILGQKVEFLVSFYNNEISEKSEIFDDQFSVERPDGSNFTLKIRSTKLEDSAMYFCASRMDLGAGELFFGEGSRLTVL.

The chain uses TRBV24-1 and TRBJ2-7, with a possible D match to TRBD2 (5 bases). There are 15 residues in the CDR3. Trimming left V 5 bases short and J 7 bases short, with 20 bases between. CDR1 is KGHDR and CDR2 is SFDVKD in the germline V gene. CDR3: CATSGGPTDGNEQYV. CDR3 nucleotides: TGTGCCACCAGTGGCGGGCCTACGGACGGGAATGAGCAGTACGTC.

Only one count was recorded for this clonotype. The rearrangement joins TRBV7-2 to TRBJ1-1; D is perhaps TRBD1 (5 bases). V lost 7 bases and J 0 bases, leaving 9 bases between the germline ends. CDR1 and CDR2 from the germline V gene are SGHTA and FQGNSA. The CDR3 consists of 13 residues. This CDR3 reads CASTVGVNTEAFF. The CDR3 nucleotides are TGTGCCAGCACCGTGGGGGTGAACACTGAAGCTTTCTTT.

This clonotype came up many times. This rearrangement joins TRBV20-1 to TRBJ2-6; D not certain. The CDR3 has 14 residues. Germline V gene lookup returns CDR1 DFQATT and CDR2 SNEGSKA (reference sequence). Trimming took 4 bases from V and 2 from J, leaving 9 bases between them. The CDR3 DNA reads as TGCAGTGCTATTTATGGCCCTGGGGCCAACGTCCTGACTTTC. Amino acids: CSAIYGPGANVLTF.